The 14 T cell receptor beta chains below come from one sample, sequenced in a study of spatial heterogeneity in lung cancer. Each CDR3 protein is one row after TCRdb ran MiXCR on the 5' RACE reads. The profile shows about 12,000 distinct CDR3 sequences, roughly 15% of them singletons. The time point is: sample taken at primary tumor resection. Extraction of whole RNA from tumor, nontumor lung or frozen PBMC preceded unsorted sequencing. The specimen was PBMCs, collected at surgery. These receptor sequences come from a male donor with early-stage non-small cell lung cancer.

This clonotype was observed a few times. The chain carries TRBV4-1 and TRBJ1-5; 9 bases are a match to TRBD1. The germline gives CDR1 MGHRA, CDR2 YSYEKL. The J segment lost 0 bases and the V segment lost 1 base, leaving 7 bases of the junction unmatched. The CDR3 consists of 18 residues. The CDR3: CASSQAPGTGSSNQPQHF. CDR3 DNA sequence: TGCGCCAGCAGCCAAGCTCCCGGGACAGGGAGTAGCAATCAGCCCCAGCATTTT.

The J gene is TRBJ2-6, the V gene TRBV12-3 or TRBV12-4; D is unresolved. The CDR3 length is 14 residues. Trimming stripped 7 bases from V and 4 bases from J, with 11 bases between. CDR3 in DNA: TGTGCCAGCACTCCTTGGGCCGGGGCCAACGTCCTGACTTTC. Its protein product is CASTPWAGANVLTF.

This clonotype has ten or more counts. CDR3 DNA sequence: TGTGCCAGCAGTTACTCGTTTCAGACAGGGGCTAATCAGCCCCAGCATTTT. It codes for CASSYSFQTGANQPQHF. This chain connects TRBV6-2 or TRBV6-3 to TRBJ1-5, with 8 positions matching TRBD1. The length of the CDR3 is 17 residues. The J segment lost 4 bases and the V segment lost 0 bases, leaving 8 bases of the junction unmatched. Germline-derived CDR1 and CDR2 are MNHEY and SVGEGT.

This clonotype has a handful of counts. The chain recombines TRBV6-5 with TRBJ2-7; 7 nucleotides agree with TRBD2. CDR3 length: 12 amino acids. Germline V gene data show CDR1 as MNHEY and CDR2 as SVGAGI. The V and J ends lost 6 bases and 7 bases, in that order; junction bases with no gene match: 6. CDR3 sequence (DNA): TGTGCCAGCAGCTGGGACGGGAGGGAGCAGTACTTC. This encodes CASSWDGREQYF.

The chain has TRBV12-3 or TRBV12-4 and TRBJ1-5; TRBD1 might be the D (6 bases). CDR3 length: 15 amino acids. Trimming removed 3 bases from V and 1 base from J, with 10 bases in between. The CDR3 region is CASSLGGQSNQPQHF. CDR3 sequence (DNA): TGTGCCAGCAGTTTGGGGGGGCAGAGCAATCAGCCCCAGCATTTT.

By sample share, this clonotype is medium-sized (0.01 to 0.1%). The chain recombines TRBV27 with TRBJ2-1; D gene ambiguous. The CDR3 has 16 amino acids. V shed 4 bases and J shed 1 base, with 14 bases lying between them. Looked up from germline, CDR1 is MNHEY and CDR2 is SMNVEV (reference sequence). The CDR3 region has the DNA TGTGCCAGCAGTTACCAATGGCAGGCATCCTACAATGAGCAGTTCTTC. This sequence encodes CASSYQWQASYNEQFF.

The chain uses TRBV29-1 and TRBJ2-3; D perhaps matches TRBD1 (5 bases). CDR1 is SQVTM and CDR2 is ANQGSEA in the germline V gene. The CDR3 is 14 amino acids. The V and J ends lost 4 bases and 4 bases respectively, with 15 bases between them. CDR3 in DNA: TGCAGCGTTGGGGTCAGGGTAGGATCAGATACGCAGTATTTT. It encodes CSVGVRVGSDTQYF.

In its sample, this clonotype was seen many times. The chain recombines TRBV7-2 with TRBJ2-3; TRBD2 matches 9 bases. This CDR3 has 15 amino acids. J gave up 2 bases and V 3 bases, and 3 bases lay outside the gene matches. Germline assignment: CDR1 SGHTA and CDR2 FQGNSA. The CDR3 nucleotides read TGTGCCAGCAGCTTCCAGCGGGGGGCCACAGATACGCAGTATTTT. This gives the protein CASSFQRGATDTQYF.

This clonotype has only a few counts. This sequence joins TRBV5-1 and TRBJ2-6; D is uncertain. From germline, CDR1 is SGHRS and CDR2 YFSETQ. The CDR3 sequence is 16 residues long. Trimming removed 4 bases at V and 0 bases at J, with 11 bases between. In DNA form, the CDR3 reads TGCGCCAGCAGCCCCCGATCGAGCTCTGGGGCCAACGTCCTGACTTTC. This encodes CASSPRSSSGANVLTF.

Ten or more counts support this clonotype. Here the CDR3 reads CASSLRPGQGIVTGELFF. CDR3 bases: TGTGCCAGCAGCTTGAGACCGGGACAGGGGATAGTCACCGGGGAGCTGTTTTTT. The chain employs TRBV7-9 and TRBJ2-2, with TRBD1 identical over 10 bases. Trimming cost V 3 bases and J 4 bases; bases outside gene matches: 11. From germline, CDR1 is SEHNR and CDR2 FQNEAQ (reference sequence). CDR3 length: 18 amino acids.

This chain uses TRBV10-3 with TRBJ1-1; 8 positions agree with TRBD1. The CDR3 covers 14 residues. Germline V gene lookup returns CDR1 ENHRY and CDR2 SYGVKD. V shed 3 bases, J shed 5 bases, and the junction held 5 bases outside the gene matches. The CDR3: CAISDPGGETEAFF. The CDR3 DNA reads TGTGCCATCAGTGACCCAGGGGGCGAAACTGAAGCTTTCTTT.

The J gene is TRBJ2-6, the V gene TRBV12-3 or TRBV12-4, with D possibly matching TRBD1 (6 bases). The ends were cut back, 5 bases at V and 4 bases at J, with 12 bases in the middle. There are 15 residues in the CDR3. CDR3 residues: CASSPPGVGANVLTF. The CDR3 region has the DNA TGTGCCAGCAGTCCTCCAGGGGTGGGGGCCAACGTCCTGACTTTC.

Comments on this clonotype: With a much larger clone just one base away, this may be a read error. V gene TRBV20-1 combines with J gene TRBJ2-7, with TRBD2 matching over 10 bases. Germline CDR1 is DFQATT and CDR2 is SNEGSKA (reference sequence). The CDR3 extends over 16 amino acids. The DNA for the CDR3 is TGCAGTACTAGAGATGTAGGTAGCGGGGGGTCCTACGAGCAGTACTTC. This sequence encodes CSTRDVGSGGSYEQYF.

V is TRBV5-1 and J is TRBJ2-2, with TRBD1 matching 7 bases. The CDR3 contains 15 residues. Germline CDR1 and CDR2: SGHRS and YFSETQ. V dropped 3 bases and J dropped 1; count of bases not matched to a gene: 3. As DNA, the CDR3 is TGCGCCAGCAGCTCGAGACAGGGGAACACCGGGGAGCTGTTTTTT. This sequence encodes CASSSRQGNTGELFF.